The sample holds one count of the clone carrying this T cell receptor (beta chain). The antigen is unknown. V shed 4 bases, J shed 2 bases, and the junction held 8 bases outside the gene matches. The CDR3 spans 16 residues. CDR1 is SGHRS and CDR2 is YFSETQ in the germline V gene. Each bulk PBMC sample had approximately 340 ng DNA loaded. The data were produced by immunoSEQ multiplex PCR, yet TCRdb's version contains in-frame clones alone and is incomplete. The sample shows over 8,000 clones, around 86% of them seen only once. Time point: pre-treatment baseline. Samples come from before therapy and from week 3 after the first blockade cycle. The data derive from a study of blood T cell dynamics during melanoma immunotherapy. Study-wide points: Whether repertoire-driving clones were melanoma-specific could not be determined.

V is TRBV5-1 and J is TRBJ2-1, with 8 bases that match TRBD2. This specimen was blood, taken from a patient treated with checkpoint blockade. The TCR was taken from a human donor with melanoma. The CDR3 sequence: CASSADTSGPYNEQFF. CDR3 nucleotide sequence: TGCGCCAGCAGCGCAGATACTAGCGGCCCCTACAATGAGCAGTTCTTC.